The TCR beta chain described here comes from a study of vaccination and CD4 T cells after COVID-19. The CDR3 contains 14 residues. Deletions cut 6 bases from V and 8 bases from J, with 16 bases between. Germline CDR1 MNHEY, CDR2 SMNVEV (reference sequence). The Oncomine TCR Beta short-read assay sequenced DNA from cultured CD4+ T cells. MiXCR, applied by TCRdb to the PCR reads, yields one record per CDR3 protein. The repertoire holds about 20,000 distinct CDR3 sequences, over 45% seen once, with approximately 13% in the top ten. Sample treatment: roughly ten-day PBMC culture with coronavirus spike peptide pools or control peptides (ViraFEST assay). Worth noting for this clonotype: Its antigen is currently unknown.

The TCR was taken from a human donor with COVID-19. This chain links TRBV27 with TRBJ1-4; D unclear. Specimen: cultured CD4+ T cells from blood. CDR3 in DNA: TGTGCCAGCAGCTTTAGATTCGTAGGGGAAAAACTGTTTTTT. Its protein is CASSFRFVGEKLFF. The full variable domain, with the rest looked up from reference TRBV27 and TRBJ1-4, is EAQVTQNPRYLITVTGKKLTVTCSQNMNHEYMSWYRQDPGLGLRQIYYSMNVEVTDKGDVPEGYKVSRKEKRNFPLILESPSPNQTSLYFCASSFRFVGEKLFFGSGTQLSVL.